This entry is about one T cell receptor (beta chain). Its antigen is unidentified. The data were taken from a study of cytomegalovirus exposure and HLA in healthy donors. Study-wide background: The early release's HLA-typed donors yielded 78 million or so unique TCRs. Notes on the study in general: It has been reported that TCR beta sequences accurately predicted the HLA-A and HLA-B alleles of most subjects. Looking again later, the authors saw that most CMV-associated TCR beta chains seemed HLA-restricted. Association of a missense DCLRE1C variant with TCR beta V- and J-gene trimming was reported in a later analysis.

V was cut by 2 bases and J by 3 bases, with 9 bases left in between. Germline V gives CDR1 MDHEN, CDR2 SYDVKM. This CDR3 is built from 14 residues. Primers for the PCR totalled 60 Vbeta and 13 Jbeta. Some clones are missing from TCRdb's copy, which holds only in-frame ones; the method was immunoSEQ multiplex PCR. The sample carries 150,000 to 250,000 clones, around 85% recorded once. The sequencing sample was made of PBMCs. V and J are TRBV28 and TRBJ2-3; possibly TRBD2 for D (6 bases). This sequence originates from a woman aged 50 to 60 in good health and CMV-seronegative. The CDR3 DNA follows: TGTGCCAGCAGTTTAGGCAGCGGGACAGATACGCAGTATTTT. Translating gives CASSLGSGTDTQYF.